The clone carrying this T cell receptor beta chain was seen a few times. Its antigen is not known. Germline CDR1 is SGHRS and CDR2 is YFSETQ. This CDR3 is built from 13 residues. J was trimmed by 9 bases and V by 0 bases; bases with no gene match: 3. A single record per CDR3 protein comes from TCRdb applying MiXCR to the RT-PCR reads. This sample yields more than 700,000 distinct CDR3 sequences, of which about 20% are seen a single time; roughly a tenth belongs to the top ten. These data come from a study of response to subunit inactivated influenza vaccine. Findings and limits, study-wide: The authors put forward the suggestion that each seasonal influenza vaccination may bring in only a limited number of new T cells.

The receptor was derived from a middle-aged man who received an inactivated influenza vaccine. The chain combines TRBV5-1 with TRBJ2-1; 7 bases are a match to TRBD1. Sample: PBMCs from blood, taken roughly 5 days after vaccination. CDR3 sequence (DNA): TGCGCCAGCAGCTTGGAAGGGGGCGTTGAGCAGTTCTTC. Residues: CASSLEGGVEQFF.